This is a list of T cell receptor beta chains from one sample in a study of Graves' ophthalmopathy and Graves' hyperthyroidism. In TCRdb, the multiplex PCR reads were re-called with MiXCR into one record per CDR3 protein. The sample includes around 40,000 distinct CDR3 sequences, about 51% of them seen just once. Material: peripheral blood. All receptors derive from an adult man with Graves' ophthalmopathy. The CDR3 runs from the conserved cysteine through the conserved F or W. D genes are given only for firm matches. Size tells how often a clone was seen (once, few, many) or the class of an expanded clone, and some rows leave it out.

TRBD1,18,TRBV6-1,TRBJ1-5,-,CASSYRGYSPNSNQPQHF,TGTGCCAGCAGTTACAGGGGATATAGTCCTAATAGCAATCAGCCCCAGCATTTT
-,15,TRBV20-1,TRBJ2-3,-,CSAPSSGPSTDTQYF,TGCAGTGCTCCATCCTCGGGCCCAAGCACAGATACGCAGTATTTT
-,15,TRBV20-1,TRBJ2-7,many,CSARDPLSVGYEQYF,TGCAGTGCTAGAGACCCGTTGAGTGTCGGCTACGAGCAGTACTTC
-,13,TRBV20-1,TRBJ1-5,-,CSAKDWGGQPQHF,TGCAGTGCTAAAGATTGGGGGGGTCAGCCCCAGCATTTT
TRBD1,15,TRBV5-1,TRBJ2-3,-,CASSLGQGWTDTQYF,TGCGCCAGCAGCTTGGGACAGGGGTGGACAGATACGCAGTATTTT
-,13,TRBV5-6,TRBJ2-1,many,CASSLVGGNEQFF,TGTGCCAGCAGCTTGGTGGGGGGTAATGAGCAGTTCTTC
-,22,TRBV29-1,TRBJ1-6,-,CSAGWVLSKPLQLCSYNSPLHF,TGCAGCGCCGGGTGGGTTTTATCTAAGCCTCTGCAGCTGTGCTCCTATAATTCACCCCTCCACTTT
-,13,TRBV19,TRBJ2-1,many,CASSMGRLDEQFF,TGTGCCAGTAGTATGGGGAGGTTGGATGAGCAGTTCTTC
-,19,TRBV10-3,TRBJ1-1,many,CAISERQSFGAGGNTEAFF,TGTGCCATCAGTGAGCGACAGTCTTTCGGGGCAGGAGGAAACACTGAAGCTTTCTTT
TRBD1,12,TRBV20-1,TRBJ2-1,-,CSGDRAYNEQFF,TGCAGTGGGGACAGGGCTTACAATGAGCAGTTCTTC
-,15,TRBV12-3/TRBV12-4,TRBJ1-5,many,CASSLGVGSNQPQHF,TGTGCCAGCAGTTTAGGGGTGGGGAGCAATCAGCCCCAGCATTTT
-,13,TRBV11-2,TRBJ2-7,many,CASSLDGSYEQYF,TGTGCCAGCAGCTTAGACGGATCCTACGAGCAGTACTTC
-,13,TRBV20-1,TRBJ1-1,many,CSAGPSRHTEAFF,TGCAGTGCCGGACCCAGCAGACACACTGAAGCTTTCTTT
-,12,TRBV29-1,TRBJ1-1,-,CSVVRLNTEAFF,TGCAGCGTTGTTCGATTGAACACTGAAGCTTTCTTT
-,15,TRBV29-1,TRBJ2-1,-,CSVERSGSSYNEQFF,TGCAGCGTGGAGCGGAGTGGAAGCTCCTACAATGAGCAGTTCTTC
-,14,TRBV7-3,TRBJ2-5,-,CASSLMTTQETQYF,TGTGCCAGCAGCTTAATGACAACACAAGAGACCCAGTACTTC
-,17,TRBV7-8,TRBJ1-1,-,CASSPSLAGGSNTEAFF,TGTGCCAGCAGCCCGTCCCTAGCGGGGGGAAGCAACACTGAAGCTTTCTTT